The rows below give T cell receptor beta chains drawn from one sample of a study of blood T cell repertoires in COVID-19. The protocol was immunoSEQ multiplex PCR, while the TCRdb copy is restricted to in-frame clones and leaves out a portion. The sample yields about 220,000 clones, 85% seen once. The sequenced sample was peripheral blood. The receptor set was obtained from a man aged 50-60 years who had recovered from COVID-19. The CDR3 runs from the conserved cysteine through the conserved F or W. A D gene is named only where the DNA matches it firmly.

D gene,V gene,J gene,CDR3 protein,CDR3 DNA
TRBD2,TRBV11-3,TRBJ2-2,CASSPSGAGELFF,TGTGCCAGCAGTCCTAGCGGGGCCGGGGAGCTGTTTTTT
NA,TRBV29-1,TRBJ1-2,CSVDGGSSYGYTF,TGCAGCGTTGACGGGGGGAGCTCCTATGGCTACACCTTC
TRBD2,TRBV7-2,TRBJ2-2,CASRGAGVVGELFF,TGTGCCAGCAGGGGAGCGGGAGTAGTTGGGGAGCTGTTTTTT
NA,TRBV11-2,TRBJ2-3,CASSLKDNPTDTQYF,TGTGCCAGCAGCTTAAAGGACAATCCCACAGATACGCAGTATTTT
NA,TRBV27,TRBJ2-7,CASSLSGAPGSYEQYF,TGTGCCAGCAGTTTATCGGGGGCACCGGGCTCCTACGAGCAGTACTTC
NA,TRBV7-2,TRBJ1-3,CASSQGRVSGNTIYF,TGTGCCAGCAGCCAAGGCAGGGTTTCTGGAAACACCATATATTTT
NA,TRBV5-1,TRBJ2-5,CASTEQGHQETQYF,TGCGCCAGCACGGAGCAGGGCCACCAAGAGACCCAGTACTTC
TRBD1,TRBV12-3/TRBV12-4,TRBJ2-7,CASSPGQINEQYF,TGTGCCAGCAGCCCGGGACAGATCAACGAGCAGTACTTC
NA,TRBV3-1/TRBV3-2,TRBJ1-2,CASSQDLGRVNYGYTF,TGTGCCAGCAGCCAAGATCTAGGCAGGGTCAACTATGGCTACACCTTC
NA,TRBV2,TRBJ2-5,CASSVTSVRQETQYF,TGTGCCAGCAGTGTGACTAGTGTTCGCCAAGAGACCCAGTACTTC
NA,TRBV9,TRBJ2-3,CASSVETGRTQYF,TGTGCCAGCAGCGTAGAGACAGGGAGGACGCAGTATTTT
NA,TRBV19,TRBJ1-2,CASSMAGGYGYTF,TGTGCCAGTAGTATGGCGGGGGGCTATGGCTACACCTTC
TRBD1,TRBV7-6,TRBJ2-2,CASTRRGQGAVGELFF,TGTGCCAGCACCCGTAGGGGACAGGGGGCCGTCGGGGAGCTGTTTTTT
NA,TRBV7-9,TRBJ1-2,CASSVTDGYSYGYTF,TGTGCCAGCAGCGTGACAGACGGGTACAGCTATGGCTACACCTTC
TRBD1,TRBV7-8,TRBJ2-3,CASSATGALSTDTQYF,TGTGCCAGCAGCGCTACAGGGGCTCTTAGCACAGATACGCAGTATTTT